Included here is one T cell receptor (beta chain) sequence, with context. This clonotype occurred many times. There is no known antigen for this receptor. Base-call qualities are not available, and no considerably larger clone is one nucleotide away. The source of the sample is a study of response to subunit inactivated influenza vaccine (dated by TCRdb to between 2017 and 2018). At the level of the whole study: Deep quantitative profiling of the T cell receptor repertoire was used in the study to follow responses to a trivalent subunit inactivated influenza vaccine. Paper-wide results and their limitations: It was suggested by the authors that each seasonal influenza vaccination may recruit only a limited number of new T cells.

Trimming removed 4 bases from V and 7 bases from J, leaving 14 bases between the germline ends. The CDR3, cysteine through phenylalanine, is 14 amino acids long. The entry retains the CDR3 DNA only, 42 bases that are in frame from base 1. The germline V gene yields SGHRS for CDR1 and YFSETQ for CDR2. Libraries were built with RT-PCR. The reads were generated on an Illumina HiSeq 2500. TCRdb trimmed public reads at Q25 via fastp, called clones via MiXCR and kept in-frame beta chains. Records with the same CDR3 protein are collapsed into one entry carrying the most frequent genes and DNA. This sample holds around 760,000 distinct CDR3 sequences; roughly 14% were observed only once. The ten largest clonotypes hold around 6.5% of the sample.

The receptor was derived from a man aged 50 to 60 who received an inactivated influenza vaccine. Donor details come from another sample of the same person, matched by shared clones. This specimen consisted of PBMCs from blood, obtained 14 to 15 days before vaccination. The V and J segments used are TRBV5-1 and TRBJ1-4; too little of a D gene remains to name it. The CDR3: CASSEGAGGEKLFF. The DNA sequence is TGCGCCAGCAGCGAGGGCGCAGGCGGTGAAAAACTGTTTTTT.